These T cell receptor beta chains were read from a single sample in a study of PD-1 blockade in classical Hodgkin lymphoma. Using immunoSEQ multiplex PCR, the repertoire was profiled, and TCRdb retains in-frame clones only, with some absent. The sample holds 45,000 to 60,000 clones; approximately 90% are singletons and the top ten take over 4%. Sample: peripheral blood mononuclear cells (PBMCs). Receptors were obtained from a human donor with classical Hodgkin lymphoma. Both conserved end residues are part of each CDR3. The order of the fields is D gene, J gene, V gene, clone size, CDR3 DNA, CDR3 protein. A D gene is named only where the DNA matches it firmly. Size values are once, few and many counts, or a class for expanded clones, and some rows have none.

NA	TRBJ1-2	TRBV6-6	once	TGTGCCAGCAGTTTTCAGATCCCTTGGGTTAGTGGCTACACCTTC	CASSFQIPWVSGYTF
TRBD1	TRBJ1-2	TRBV6-1	NA	TGTGCCAGCAGTCTGACAGGGGACTATGGCTACACCTTC	CASSLTGDYGYTF
NA	TRBJ1-1	TRBV5-4	NA	TGTGCCAGCAGTCAGGGCAATCGCCCTGAAGCTTTCTTT	CASSQGNRPEAFF
TRBD2	TRBJ2-2	TRBV7-3	NA	TGTGCCAGCAGCCTGGGACTAGCTCCAGCCGGGGAGCTGTTTTTT	CASSLGLAPAGELFF
TRBD1	TRBJ1-2	TRBV28	NA	TGTGCCAGCAGTTTCCATACAGGGGGCTATGGCTACACCTTC	CASSFHTGGYGYTF
NA	TRBJ2-3	TRBV5-4	NA	TGTGCCAGCAGCCCGAAGACAACTAGCACAGATACGCAGTATTTT	CASSPKTTSTDTQYF
TRBD1	TRBJ2-4	TRBV2	NA	TGTGCCAGCAGTGAGAAGGGGGCCCTAGCCAAAAACATTCAGTACTTC	CASSEKGALAKNIQYF
TRBD1	TRBJ1-6	TRBV27	NA	TGTGCCAGCGGGACAGGGGGCGACAGTTCACCCCTCCACTTT	CASGTGGDSSPLHF
NA	TRBJ2-1	TRBV2	NA	TGTGCCAGCAGTGAATGGGCAGGCGCGGATGAGCAGTTCTTC	CASSEWAGADEQFF
NA	TRBJ1-4	TRBV30	NA	TGTGCCTGGAACGGGGGCCGCGCAACTAATGAAAAACTGTTTTTT	CAWNGGRATNEKLFF
NA	TRBJ1-1	TRBV7-9	NA	TGTGCCAGCTTACCCCAAGGGGCCGAGGTGAACACTGAAGCTTTCTTT	CASLPQGAEVNTEAFF
TRBD2	TRBJ2-3	TRBV5-4	NA	TGTGCCAGCAAAGGTCAAGCGGGAGCGGCAGATACGCAGTATTTT	CASKGQAGAADTQYF
NA	TRBJ2-3	TRBV4-2	once	TGTGCCAGCAGCCTCCGAAGGGCCTCTAGCACAGATACGCAGTATTTT	CASSLRRASSTDTQYF
TRBD1	TRBJ1-1	TRBV5-5	NA	TGTGCCAGCAGCCAAGGGGGCGCGGAAGCTTTCTTT	CASSQGGAEAFF
NA	TRBJ2-1	TRBV5-1	NA	TGCGCCAGCAGCTTAACTCAACTCAATGAGCAGTTCTTC	CASSLTQLNEQFF
NA	TRBJ1-2	TRBV2	NA	TGTGCCAGCAGTGAAGCTGACTCCTATGGCTACACCTTC	CASSEADSYGYTF
TRBD2	TRBJ2-1	TRBV9	NA	TGTGCCAGCAGCGTAGTCGGTCTAGCGGGGAACAATGAGCAGTTCTTC	CASSVVGLAGNNEQFF
NA	TRBJ2-1	TRBV6-5	NA	TGTGCCAGCAGTTCCGCCGGCGACAATGAGCAGTTCTTC	CASSSAGDNEQFF
NA	TRBJ1-3	TRBV5-5	NA	TGTGCCAGCAGCTTGAGGCTTCCCGATGGGGTCCCTGGAAACACCATATATTTT	CASSLRLPDGVPGNTIYF
NA	TRBJ2-1	TRBV6-1	few	TGTGCCAGCAGTTCGGACACCTACAATGAGCAGTTCTTC	CASSSDTYNEQFF
TRBD2	TRBJ2-1	TRBV5-1	NA	TGCGCCAGCAGCTGGCGACTAGCGGGAGAGACTTCCTACAATGAGCAGTTCTTC	CASSWRLAGETSYNEQFF
NA	TRBJ2-1	TRBV10-3	once	TGTGCCATCAGTGGGGACAAGCACAATGAGCAGTTCTTC	CAISGDKHNEQFF
NA	TRBJ1-1	TRBV6-5	NA	TGTGCCAGCAAACTGGACACTGAAGCTTTCTTT	CASKLDTEAFF
NA	TRBJ1-1	TRBV7-2	NA	TGTGCCAGCAGCCAACGCCTGACCGGATACACTGAAGCTTTCTTT	CASSQRLTGYTEAFF
TRBD2	TRBJ2-3	TRBV5-1	NA	TGCGCCAGCAGCTCTGACGGACTAGCGGGAATAGATACGCAGTATTTT	CASSSDGLAGIDTQYF
NA	TRBJ2-1	TRBV19	NA	TGTGCCAGTAGTATAGGTGGCTACAATGAGCAGTTCTTC	CASSIGGYNEQFF
NA	TRBJ2-7	TRBV11-2	NA	TGTGCCAGCAGCTTAGGGCTAGCCTCCGTCGACGAGCAGTACTTC	CASSLGLASVDEQYF
TRBD2	TRBJ2-7	TRBV7-8	NA	TGTGCCAGTACTAAGGAGCGGGGGACGAACAATGGGGAGCAGTACTTC	CASTKERGTNNGEQYF
TRBD2	TRBJ2-1	TRBV29-1	NA	TGCAGCGCCCTGCCGGCCGGGAGGCGGATCTCCTACAATGAGCAGTTCTTC	CSALPAGRRISYNEQFF
NA	TRBJ1-1	TRBV2	NA	TGTGCCAGCAGTGTTGGATTCGCGGACACTGAAGCTTTCTTT	CASSVGFADTEAFF
TRBD2	TRBJ2-3	TRBV13	once	TGTGCCAGCAGGTCGCGCGGGGGGCCAGATACGCAGTATTTT	CASRSRGGPDTQYF
TRBD2	TRBJ2-7	TRBV5-4	NA	TGTGCCAGCAGCTCCGACCCACCCGGGACTAGCGGTTCCTACGAGCAGTACTTC	CASSSDPPGTSGSYEQYF
TRBD1	TRBJ2-7	TRBV28	once	TGTGCCAGCAGTACAGGGGCCTACGAGCAGTACTTC	CASSTGAYEQYF
NA	TRBJ1-5	TRBV30	NA	TGTGCCTGGACAATCTCTGCAAATCAGCCCCAGCATTTT	CAWTISANQPQHF
TRBD2	TRBJ2-5	TRBV7-7	once	TGTGCTAGCAGCTCCGGTAGCGGGGGAGAGACCCAGTACTTC	CASSSGSGGETQYF
NA	TRBJ1-1	TRBV7-3	few	TGTGCCAGCAGCCCCCCCGAGAACATGAACACTGAAGCTTTCTTT	CASSPPENMNTEAFF
NA	TRBJ2-1	TRBV7-8	few	TGTGCCAGCAGCTTAAGGGCCAGGGACAATGAGCAGTTCTTC	CASSLRARDNEQFF
NA	TRBJ2-5	TRBV25-1	once	TGTGCCAGCAGTGAATTGGGGCAAGAGACCCAGTACTTC	CASSELGQETQYF
TRBD2	TRBJ2-3	TRBV19	NA	TGTGCCAGTAGTAATAGCGGGAGGGTTTCAGATACGCAGTATTTT	CASSNSGRVSDTQYF
NA	TRBJ2-7	TRBV6-5	NA	TGTGCCAGCAGTTATGCGTCAGCCCTCTACGAGCAGTACTTC	CASSYASALYEQYF
NA	TRBJ2-7	TRBV6-6	NA	TGTGCCAGCAGTTACTCGATAAAGGGCTCCTACGAGCAGTACTTC	CASSYSIKGSYEQYF
NA	TRBJ1-1	TRBV10-3	NA	TGTGCCATCAGTGAGCAGGGCTTGAACACTGAAGCTTTCTTT	CAISEQGLNTEAFF
NA	TRBJ2-1	TRBV9	few	TGTGCCAGCAGCGTCTTGACAGGAGGCTTTTACAATGAGCAGTTCTTC	CASSVLTGGFYNEQFF
NA	TRBJ1-1	TRBV28	NA	TGTGCCAGCAGTCCCTTCTCGGGGAAAGGTGCTTTCTTT	CASSPFSGKGAFF
NA	TRBJ2-7	TRBV5-5	NA	TGTGCCAGCATTAAGGGCTTACTTTCCTACGAGCAGTACTTC	CASIKGLLSYEQYF
NA	TRBJ1-2	TRBV10-3	NA	TGTGCCATCCTCGAGGAGGCGAACTATGGCTACACCTTC	CAILEEANYGYTF